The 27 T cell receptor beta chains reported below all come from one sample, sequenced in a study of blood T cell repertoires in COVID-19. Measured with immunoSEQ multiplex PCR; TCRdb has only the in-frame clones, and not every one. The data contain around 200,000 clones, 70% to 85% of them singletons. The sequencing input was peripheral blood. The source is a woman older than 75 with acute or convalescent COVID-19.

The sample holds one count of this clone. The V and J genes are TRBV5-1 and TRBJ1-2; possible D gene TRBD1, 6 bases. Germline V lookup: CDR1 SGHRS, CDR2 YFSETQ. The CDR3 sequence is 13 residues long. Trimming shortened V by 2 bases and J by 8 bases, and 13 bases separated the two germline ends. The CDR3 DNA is TGCGCCAGCAGCTTCGGGACACAGGAAGGCTACACCTTC. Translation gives CASSFGTQEGYTF.

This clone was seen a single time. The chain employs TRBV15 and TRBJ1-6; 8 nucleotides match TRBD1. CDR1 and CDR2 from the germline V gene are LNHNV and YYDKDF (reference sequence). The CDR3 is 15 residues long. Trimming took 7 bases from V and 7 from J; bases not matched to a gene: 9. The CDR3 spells CATNHGQGKNSPLHF. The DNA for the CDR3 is TGTGCCACCAACCATGGACAGGGAAAAAATTCACCCCTCCACTTT.

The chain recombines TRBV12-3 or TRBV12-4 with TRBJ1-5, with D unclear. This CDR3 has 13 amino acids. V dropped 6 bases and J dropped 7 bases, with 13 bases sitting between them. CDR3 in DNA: TGTGCCAGCAGCCCACTCCCCGGGCAGCCCCAGCATTTT. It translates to CASSPLPGQPQHF.

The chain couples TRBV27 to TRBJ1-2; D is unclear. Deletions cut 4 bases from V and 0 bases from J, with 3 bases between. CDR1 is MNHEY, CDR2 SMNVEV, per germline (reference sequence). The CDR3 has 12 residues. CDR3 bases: TGTGCCAGCAGTTCAACTAACTATGGCTACACCTTC. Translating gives CASSSTNYGYTF.

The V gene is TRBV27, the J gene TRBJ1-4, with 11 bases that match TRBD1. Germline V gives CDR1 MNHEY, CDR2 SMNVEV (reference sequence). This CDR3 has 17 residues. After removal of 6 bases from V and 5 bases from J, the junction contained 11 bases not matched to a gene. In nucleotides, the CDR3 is TGTGCCAGCAGGCTCTGGGGACAGGGGGGAGTAAATGAAAAACTGTTTTTT. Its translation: CASRLWGQGGVNEKLFF.

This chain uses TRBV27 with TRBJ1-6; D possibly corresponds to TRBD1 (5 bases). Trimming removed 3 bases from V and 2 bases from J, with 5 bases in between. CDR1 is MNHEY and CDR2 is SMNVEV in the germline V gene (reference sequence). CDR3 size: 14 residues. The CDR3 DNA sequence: TGTGCCAGCAGTTTGGGGCCCTATAATTCACCCCTCCACTTT. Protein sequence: CASSLGPYNSPLHF.

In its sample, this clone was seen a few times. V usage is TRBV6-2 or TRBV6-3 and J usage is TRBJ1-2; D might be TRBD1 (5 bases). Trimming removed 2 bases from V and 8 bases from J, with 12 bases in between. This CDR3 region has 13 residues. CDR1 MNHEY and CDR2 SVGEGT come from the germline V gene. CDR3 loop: CASSYRGAQGYTF. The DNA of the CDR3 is TGTGCCAGCAGTTACCGCGGGGCGCAGGGCTACACCTTC.

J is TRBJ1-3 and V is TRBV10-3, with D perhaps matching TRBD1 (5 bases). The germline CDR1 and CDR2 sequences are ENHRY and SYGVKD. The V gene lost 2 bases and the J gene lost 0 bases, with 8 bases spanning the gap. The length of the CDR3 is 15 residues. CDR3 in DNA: TGTGCCATCAGTGAGGAGGGACTCTCTGGAAACACCATATATTTT. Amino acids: CAISEEGLSGNTIYF.

In DNA, the CDR3 is TGCAGCGTGATTCGGGGGGGGAGGTACAATGAGCAGTTCTTC. It yields the protein CSVIRGGRYNEQFF. The chain is built from TRBV29-1 and TRBJ2-1, with 8 nucleotides matching TRBD2. V gave up 6 bases and J gave up 4 bases; unmatched junction bases: 8. The germline CDR1 and CDR2 sequences are SQVTM and ANQGSEA. The CDR3 totals 14 residues.

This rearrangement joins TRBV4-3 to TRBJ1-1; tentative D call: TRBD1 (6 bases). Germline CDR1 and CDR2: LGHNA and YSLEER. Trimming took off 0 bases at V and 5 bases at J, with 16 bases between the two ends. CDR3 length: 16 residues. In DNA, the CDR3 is TGCGCCAGCAGCCAAGATGCAGGGGAAAGTATTACTGAAGCTTTCTTT. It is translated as CASSQDAGESITEAFF.

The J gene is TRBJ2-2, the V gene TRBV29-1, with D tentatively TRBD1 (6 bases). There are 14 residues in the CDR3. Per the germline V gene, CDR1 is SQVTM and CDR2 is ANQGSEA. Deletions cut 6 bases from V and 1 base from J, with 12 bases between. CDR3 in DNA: TGCAGCGTGAAAACGACAGGGAACACCGGGGAGCTGTTTTTT. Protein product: CSVKTTGNTGELFF.

The CDR3 region has the DNA TGTGCCAGTAGTAGGTCTAGCGGGGGGGCTAGGACCCAGTACTTC. This sequence encodes CASSRSSGGARTQYF. The chain uses TRBV19 and TRBJ2-5; 12 nucleotides align to TRBD2. This CDR3 has 15 residues. J gave up 7 bases and V 4 bases, and 7 bases lay outside the gene matches. CDR1 and CDR2 (germline): LNHDA, SQIVND (reference sequence).

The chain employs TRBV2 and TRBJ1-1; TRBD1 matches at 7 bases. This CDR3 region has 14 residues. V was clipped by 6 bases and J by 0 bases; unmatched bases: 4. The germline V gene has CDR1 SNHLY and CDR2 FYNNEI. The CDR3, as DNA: TGTGCCAGCAGGACAGGGACGGTGAACACTGAAGCTTTCTTT. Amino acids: CASRTGTVNTEAFF.

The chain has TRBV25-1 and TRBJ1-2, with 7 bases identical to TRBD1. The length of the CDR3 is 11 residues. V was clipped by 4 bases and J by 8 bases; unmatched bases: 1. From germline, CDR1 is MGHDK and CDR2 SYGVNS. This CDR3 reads CASSAQGGYTF. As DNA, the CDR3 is TGTGCCAGCAGTGCACAGGGGGGCTACACCTTC.

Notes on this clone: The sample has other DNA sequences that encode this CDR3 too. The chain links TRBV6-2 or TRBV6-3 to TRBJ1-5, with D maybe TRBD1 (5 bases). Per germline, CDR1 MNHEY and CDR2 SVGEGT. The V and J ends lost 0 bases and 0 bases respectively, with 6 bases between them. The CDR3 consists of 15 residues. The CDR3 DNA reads TGTGCCAGCAGTTACTCAGGGGTTAGCAATCAGCCCCAGCATTTT. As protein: CASSYSGVSNQPQHF.

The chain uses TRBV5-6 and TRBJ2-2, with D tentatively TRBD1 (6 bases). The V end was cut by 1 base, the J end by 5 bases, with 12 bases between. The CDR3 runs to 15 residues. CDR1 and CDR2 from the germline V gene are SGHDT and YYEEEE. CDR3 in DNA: TGTGCCAGCAGCTTGATGGGACACCTAACCGGGGAGCTGTTTTTT. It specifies CASSLMGHLTGELFF.

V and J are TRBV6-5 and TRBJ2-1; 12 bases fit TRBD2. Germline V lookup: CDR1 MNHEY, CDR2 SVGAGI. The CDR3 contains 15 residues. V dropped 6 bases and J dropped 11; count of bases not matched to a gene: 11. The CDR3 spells CASRQTSGRGQKQFF. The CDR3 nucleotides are TGTGCCAGCAGGCAGACTAGCGGGAGAGGCCAAAAGCAGTTCTTC.

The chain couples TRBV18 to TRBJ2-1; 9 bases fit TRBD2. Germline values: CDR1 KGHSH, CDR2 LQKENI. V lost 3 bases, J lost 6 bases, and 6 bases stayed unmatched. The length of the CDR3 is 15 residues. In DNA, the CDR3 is TGTGCCAGCTCACCCGGGACTAGCAGTCCCAATGAGCAGTTCTTC. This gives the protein CASSPGTSSPNEQFF.

Here the CDR3 DNA reads TGTGCCAGCAGTGAAGCGGGTCTACAGCTCTCTGGAAACACCATATATTTT. Its translation: CASSEAGLQLSGNTIYF. The V gene is TRBV6-1, the J gene TRBJ1-3; D not resolved. This CDR3 is 17 amino acids long. Deletions cut 0 bases from V and 0 bases from J, with 12 bases between. Germline V CDR1 and CDR2: MNHNS, SASEGT.

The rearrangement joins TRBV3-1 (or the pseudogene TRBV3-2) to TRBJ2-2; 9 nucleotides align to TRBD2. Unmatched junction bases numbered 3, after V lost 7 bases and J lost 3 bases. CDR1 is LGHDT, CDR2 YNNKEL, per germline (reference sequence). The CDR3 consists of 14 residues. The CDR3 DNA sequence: TGTGCCAGCACCTTAGCGGGGGACACCGGGGAGCTGTTTTTT. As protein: CASTLAGDTGELFF.

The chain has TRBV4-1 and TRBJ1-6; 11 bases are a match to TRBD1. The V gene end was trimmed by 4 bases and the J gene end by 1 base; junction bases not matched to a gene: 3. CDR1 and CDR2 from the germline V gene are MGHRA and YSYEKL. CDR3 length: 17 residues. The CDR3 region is CASSRGQGGSYNSPLHF. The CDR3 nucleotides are TGCGCCAGCAGCCGGGGACAGGGGGGATCCTATAATTCACCCCTCCACTTT.

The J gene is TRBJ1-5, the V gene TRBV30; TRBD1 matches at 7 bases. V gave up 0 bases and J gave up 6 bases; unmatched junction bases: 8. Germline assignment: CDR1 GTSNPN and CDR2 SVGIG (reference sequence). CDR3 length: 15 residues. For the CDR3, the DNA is TGTGCCTGGAGTGTAGGAGGGGGCCTGGGTCAGCCCCAGCATTTT. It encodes CAWSVGGGLGQPQHF.

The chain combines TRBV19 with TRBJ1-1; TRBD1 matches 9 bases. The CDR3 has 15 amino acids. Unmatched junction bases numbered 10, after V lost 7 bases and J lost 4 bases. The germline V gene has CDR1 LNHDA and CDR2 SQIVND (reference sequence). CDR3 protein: CASIPPTGGPTEAFF. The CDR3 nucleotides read TGTGCCAGTATTCCCCCGACAGGGGGTCCCACTGAAGCTTTCTTT. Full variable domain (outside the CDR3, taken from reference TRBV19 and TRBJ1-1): DGGITQSPKYLFRKEGQNVTLSCEQNLNHDAMYWYRQDPGQGLRLIYYSQIVNDFQKGDIAEGYSVSREKKESFPLTVTSAQKNPTAFYLCASIPPTGGPTEAFFGQGTRLTVV.

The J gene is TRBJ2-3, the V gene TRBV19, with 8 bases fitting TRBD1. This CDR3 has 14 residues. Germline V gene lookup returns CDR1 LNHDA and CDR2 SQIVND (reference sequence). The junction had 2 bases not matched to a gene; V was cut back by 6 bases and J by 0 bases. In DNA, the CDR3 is TGTGCCAGTAGGCAGGGGGCCAGCACAGATACGCAGTATTTT. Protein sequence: CASRQGASTDTQYF.

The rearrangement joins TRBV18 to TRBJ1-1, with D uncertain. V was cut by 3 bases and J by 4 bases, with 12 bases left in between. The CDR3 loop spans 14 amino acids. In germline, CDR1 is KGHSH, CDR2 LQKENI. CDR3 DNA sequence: TGTGCCAGCTCACCCTCCGCCGGTGCCACTGAAGCTTTCTTT. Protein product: CASSPSAGATEAFF.

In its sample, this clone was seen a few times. CDR3 in DNA: TGTGCCAGCAGCTTCCCTCAGGATATCCAGTTCTTC. The encoded protein is CASSFPQDIQFF. This sequence joins TRBV7-6 and TRBJ2-1; D call uncertain. Per the germline V gene, CDR1 is SGHVS and CDR2 is FNYEAQ. V was trimmed by 3 bases and J by 13 bases, leaving 13 bases between them. CDR3 length: 12 residues.

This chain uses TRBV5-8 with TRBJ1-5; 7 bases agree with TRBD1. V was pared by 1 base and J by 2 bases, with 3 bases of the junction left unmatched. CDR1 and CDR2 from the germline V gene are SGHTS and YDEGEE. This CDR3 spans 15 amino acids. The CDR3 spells CASSLHGQGNQPQHF. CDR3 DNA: TGTGCCAGCAGCTTGCACGGACAGGGCAATCAGCCCCAGCATTTT.